Shown below are 14 T cell receptor beta chains from a single sample sequenced in a study of molecular identifiers for immune sequencing clone quantification. TCRdb reanalysed the PCR reads using MiXCR and keeps one entry per CDR3 protein. The sample has roughly 90,000 distinct CDR3 sequences; about 23% are singletons. Sequencing used naive CD8+ T cells from blood, with Jurkat cell RNA spiked in. Subset reported: FACS-sorted CD8+CD4-CCR7+CD45RA+ naive T cells. The receptors here all came from a human donor in good health. Some libraries in this study had Jurkat cell RNA spiked in.

The chain employs TRBV19 and TRBJ1-1; 7 bases are shared with TRBD1. Germline V CDR1 and CDR2: LNHDA, SQIVND (reference sequence). The CDR3 extends over 14 amino acids. J was trimmed by 5 bases and V by 5 bases; bases with no gene match: 8. This CDR3 reads CASSPWAGGTEAFF. The CDR3 DNA reads as TGTGCCAGTAGTCCGTGGGCAGGGGGGACTGAAGCTTTCTTT.

This clonotype has a count of ten or more. CDR3 coding DNA: TGTGCCAGCAGTCGGCAACAGCCCCAGCATTTT. The encoded protein is CASSRQQPQHF. The rearrangement joins TRBV28 to TRBJ1-5; D is ambiguous. Trimming removed 5 bases from V and 7 bases from J, with 6 bases in between. The V gene's germline CDR1 is MDHEN and CDR2 SYDVKM. The CDR3 loop spans 11 amino acids.

This chain connects TRBV4-3 to TRBJ2-7; D tentatively fits TRBD1 or TRBD2 (5 bases each). The CDR3 spans 13 residues. Germline-derived CDR1 and CDR2 are LGHNA and YSLEER. The germline V and J ends were trimmed by 8 bases and 1 base, with 12 bases remaining between them. CDR3 nucleotides: TGCGCCAGCGCCCCGGGGCCATCCTACGAGCAGTACTTC. This codes for CASAPGPSYEQYF.

In this sample, this clonotype turned up many times. This chain links TRBV7-6 with TRBJ2-2; 8 nucleotides agree with TRBD1. V shed 4 bases, J shed 5 bases, and the junction held 6 bases outside the gene matches. Germline V gives CDR1 SGHVS, CDR2 FNYEAQ. The length of the CDR3 is 15 residues. CDR3 sequence reads: CASSSMDRATGELFF. CDR3 bases: TGTGCCAGCAGCTCCATGGACAGGGCAACCGGGGAGCTGTTTTTT.

V usage is TRBV7-9 and J usage is TRBJ1-5; unclear D gene. Per germline, CDR1 SEHNR and CDR2 FQNEAQ (reference sequence). V was cut by 4 bases and J by 3 bases, with 13 bases left in between. The CDR3 is 15 residues long. The CDR3, as DNA: TGTGCCAGCAGCTCTCGGAGTGAATCCAATCAGCCCCAGCATTTT. Protein: CASSSRSESNQPQHF.

On this clonotype itself: This sequence may be a read error, since a much larger clone differs from it by one base. V and J are TRBV9 and TRBJ2-3, with 7 bases that match TRBD2. CDR1 and CDR2 from the germline V gene are SGDLS and YYNGEE. The CDR3 has 16 amino acids. This CDR3 is CDSSVWAGESTDTQYF. DNA for the CDR3: TGTGACAGCAGCGTATGGGCGGGAGAAAGCACAGATACGCAGTATTTT.

This clonotype has only a few counts. A much larger clone lies one base from this, so it may be a read error. V usage is TRBV9 and J usage is TRBJ2-5, with TRBD1 matching over 10 bases. CDR3 size: 16 residues. CDR1 is SGDLS, CDR2 YYNGEE, per germline. CDR3 DNA sequence: TGTGCCCGCAGCCCATGGGACAGGGGTGGATATGAGACCCAGTACTTC. This gives the protein CARSPWDRGGYETQYF.

The chain combines TRBV3-1 with TRBJ2-5; D is uncertain. Trimming took 5 bases from V and 4 from J, leaving 5 bases between them. The CDR3 is 11 residues long. Germline values: CDR1 LGHDT, CDR2 YNNKEL (reference sequence). CDR3 bases: TGTGCCAGCAGCTATGTAGAGACCCAGTACTTC. Its translation: CASSYVETQYF.

As regards this clonotype: A single base separates this from a much larger clone, so it may be a read error. As DNA, the CDR3 is TGTGCCAGCAGCCCATTTGGTTCGACCCTTGAAGCTTTCTTT. This translates into CASSPFGSTLEAFF. The rearrangement joins TRBV13 to TRBJ1-1; no clear D gene. V was pared by 5 bases and J by 7 bases, with 17 bases between. CDR3 length: 14 amino acids. Germline assignment: CDR1 PRHDT and CDR2 FYEKMQ (reference sequence).

This clonotype was recorded at least ten times. The chain employs TRBV5-1 and TRBJ2-3; D unresolved. The ends were cut back, 0 bases at V and 1 base at J, with 6 bases in the middle. Germline V gives CDR1 SGHRS, CDR2 YFSETQ. This CDR3 contains 14 residues. CDR3 DNA sequence: TGCGCCAGCAGCTTGGAAAGGCGCACAGATACGCAGTATTTT. The encoded protein is CASSLERRTDTQYF.

The table lists this clonotype with a few counts. A junction end diverges from the germline sequence, so it may reflect a read error. The V and J genes are TRBV6-2 or TRBV6-3 and TRBJ2-3; 7 positions match TRBD2. The CDR3 has 14 amino acids. Germline assignment: CDR1 MNHEY and CDR2 SVGEGT. In DNA, the CDR3 is TGTGCCAGCAGTTACGATTGGGAGGGTTGGGAGGACTTTTTT. This gives the protein CASSYDWEGWEDFF.

This clonotype was counted only a few times. This chain joins TRBV6-1 and TRBJ1-5, with D unresolved. There are 14 residues in the CDR3. Deletions cut 7 bases from V and 7 bases from J, with 17 bases between. Germline CDR1 is MNHNS and CDR2 is SASEGT. The CDR3, as DNA: TGTGCCAGCATGAATCGGGATCAGAGACAGCCCCAGCATTTT. Residues: CASMNRDQRQPQHF.

This clonotype was counted a few times. The V gene is TRBV7-6, the J gene TRBJ2-7; tentative D call: TRBD2 (6 bases). Per the germline V gene, CDR1 is SGHVS and CDR2 is FNYEAQ. Trimming removed 10 bases from V and 3 bases from J, with 19 bases in between. CDR3 length: 14 amino acids. The CDR3 DNA is TGTGCCACCGTGGACTTGCTGCGGGGCTACGAGCAGTACTTC. Amino acids: CATVDLLRGYEQYF.

As concerns this clonotype: At one end, the junction sequence differs from germline, possibly due to a read error. V and J are TRBV11-2 and TRBJ2-3, with unresolved D. The CDR3 length is 13 residues. Germline CDR1 and CDR2: SGHAT and FQNNGV. In nucleotides, the CDR3 is TGTGTCAGCAGCTTAGAGGTCACAGATACGCAGTATTTT. Translated, it gives CVSSLEVTDTQYF.